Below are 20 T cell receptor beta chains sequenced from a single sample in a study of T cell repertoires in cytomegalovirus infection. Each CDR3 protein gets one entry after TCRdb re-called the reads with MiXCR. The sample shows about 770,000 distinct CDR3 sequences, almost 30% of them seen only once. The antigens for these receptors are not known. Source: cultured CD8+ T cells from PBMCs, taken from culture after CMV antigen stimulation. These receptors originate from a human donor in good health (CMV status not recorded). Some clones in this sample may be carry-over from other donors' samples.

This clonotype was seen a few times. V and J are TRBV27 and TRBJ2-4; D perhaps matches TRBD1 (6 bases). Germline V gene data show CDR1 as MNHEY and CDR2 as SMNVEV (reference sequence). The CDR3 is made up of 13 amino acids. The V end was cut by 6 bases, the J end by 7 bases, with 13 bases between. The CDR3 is CASSNLGANIQYF. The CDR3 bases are TGTGCCAGCAGCAACTTGGGGGCGAACATTCAGTACTTC.

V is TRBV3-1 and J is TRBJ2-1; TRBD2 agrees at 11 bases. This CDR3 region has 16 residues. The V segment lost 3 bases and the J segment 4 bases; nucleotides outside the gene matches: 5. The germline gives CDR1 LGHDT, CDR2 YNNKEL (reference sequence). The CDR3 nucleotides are TGTGCCAGCAGCCAGGAGACTAGCGGGGCTTACAATGAGCAGTTCTTC. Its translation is CASSQETSGAYNEQFF.

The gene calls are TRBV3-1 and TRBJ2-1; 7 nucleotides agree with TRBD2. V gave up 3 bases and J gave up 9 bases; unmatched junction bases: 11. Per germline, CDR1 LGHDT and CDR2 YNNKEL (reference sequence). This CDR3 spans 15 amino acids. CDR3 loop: CASSQTGLLTGEQFF. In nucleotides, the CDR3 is TGTGCCAGCAGCCAGACGGGACTACTAACGGGTGAGCAGTTCTTC.

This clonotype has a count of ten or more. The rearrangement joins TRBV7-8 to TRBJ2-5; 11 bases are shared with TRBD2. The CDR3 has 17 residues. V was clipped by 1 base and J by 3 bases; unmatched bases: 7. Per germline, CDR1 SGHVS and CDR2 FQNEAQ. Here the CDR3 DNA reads TGTGCCAGCAGCTTAGATTCACCGGGACTAGCGGAAGAGACCCAGTACTTC. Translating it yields CASSLDSPGLAEETQYF.

The CDR3 here is CSASRDKKGEQYF. The CDR3 nucleotides are TGCAGTGCTAGTCGGGACAAGAAAGGCGAGCAGTACTTC. The V call is TRBV20-1, the J call TRBJ2-7, with a weak D call TRBD1 (6 bases). The V gene's germline CDR1 is DFQATT and CDR2 SNEGSKA (reference sequence). The V and J ends lost 3 bases and 6 bases respectively, with 15 bases between them. The length of the CDR3 is 13 residues.

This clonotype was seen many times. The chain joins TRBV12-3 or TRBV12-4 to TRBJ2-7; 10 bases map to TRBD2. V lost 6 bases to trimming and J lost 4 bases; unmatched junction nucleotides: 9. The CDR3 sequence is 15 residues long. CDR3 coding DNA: TGTGCCAGCAGATCCGGGACTAGCGAGAGTTACGAGCAGTACTTC. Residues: CASRSGTSESYEQYF.

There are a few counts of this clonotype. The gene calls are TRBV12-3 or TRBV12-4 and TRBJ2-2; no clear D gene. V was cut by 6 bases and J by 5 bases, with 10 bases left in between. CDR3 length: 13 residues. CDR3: CASRGLSTGELFF. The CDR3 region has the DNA TGTGCCAGCAGGGGCCTCTCGACCGGGGAGCTGTTTTTT.

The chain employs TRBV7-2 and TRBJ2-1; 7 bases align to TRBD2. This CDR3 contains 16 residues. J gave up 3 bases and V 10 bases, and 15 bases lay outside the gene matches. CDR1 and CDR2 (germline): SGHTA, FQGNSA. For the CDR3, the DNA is TGTGCCACCACAGGCCGGGAGGCGGGTAACTACAATGAGCAGTTCTTC. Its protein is CATTGREAGNYNEQFF.

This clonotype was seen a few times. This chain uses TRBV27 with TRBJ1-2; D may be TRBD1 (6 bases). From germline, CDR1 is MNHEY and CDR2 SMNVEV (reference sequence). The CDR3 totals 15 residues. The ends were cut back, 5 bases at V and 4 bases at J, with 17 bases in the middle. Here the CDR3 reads CASSLTTGNPYGYTF. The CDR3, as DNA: TGTGCCAGCAGTCTCACTACAGGGAACCCCTATGGCTACACCTTC.

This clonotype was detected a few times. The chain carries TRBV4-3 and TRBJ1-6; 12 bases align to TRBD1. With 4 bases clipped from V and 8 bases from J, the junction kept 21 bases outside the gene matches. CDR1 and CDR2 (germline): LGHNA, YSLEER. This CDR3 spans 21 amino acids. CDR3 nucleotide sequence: TGCGCCAGCAGCCGTACCGCCGTGGGACAGGGGGCGGAATTTAGTTATTCACCCCTCCACTTT. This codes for CASSRTAVGQGAEFSYSPLHF.

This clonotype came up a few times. The CDR3 sequence is CASSVGTGGIPDTQYF. CDR3 DNA: TGTGCCAGCAGCGTTGGGACAGGGGGCATCCCAGATACGCAGTATTTT. V gene TRBV11-3 combines with J gene TRBJ2-3, with 12 bases fitting TRBD1. Germline V CDR1 and CDR2: SGHNT, YENEEA. V trimming: 5 bases; J trimming: 4 bases; junction bases outside the gene matches: 7. CDR3 length equals 16 residues.

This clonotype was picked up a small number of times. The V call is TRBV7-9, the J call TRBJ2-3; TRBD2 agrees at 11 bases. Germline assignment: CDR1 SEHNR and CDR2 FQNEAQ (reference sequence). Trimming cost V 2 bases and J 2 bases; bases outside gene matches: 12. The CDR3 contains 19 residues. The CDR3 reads CASSLPLPILAGDTDTQYF. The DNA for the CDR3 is TGTGCCAGCAGCTTACCCCTACCTATACTAGCGGGGGACACAGATACGCAGTATTTT.

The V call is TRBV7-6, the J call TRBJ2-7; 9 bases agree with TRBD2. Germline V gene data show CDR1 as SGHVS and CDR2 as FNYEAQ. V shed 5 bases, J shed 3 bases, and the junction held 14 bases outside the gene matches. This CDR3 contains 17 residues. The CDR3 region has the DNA TGTGCCAGCAGCCCTACGGAACTAGCGGGTCCTTTCTACGAGCAGTACTTC. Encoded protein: CASSPTELAGPFYEQYF.

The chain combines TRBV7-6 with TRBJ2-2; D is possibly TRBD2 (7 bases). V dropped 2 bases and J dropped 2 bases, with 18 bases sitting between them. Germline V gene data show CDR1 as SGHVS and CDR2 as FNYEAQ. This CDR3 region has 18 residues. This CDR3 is CASSLTRGAGANTGELFF. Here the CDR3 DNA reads TGTGCCAGCAGCTTAACCCGGGGGGCAGGGGCCAACACCGGGGAGCTGTTTTTT.

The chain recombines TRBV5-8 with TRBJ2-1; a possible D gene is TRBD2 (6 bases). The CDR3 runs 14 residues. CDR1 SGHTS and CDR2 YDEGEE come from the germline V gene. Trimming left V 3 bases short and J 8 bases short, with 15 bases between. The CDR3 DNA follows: TGTGCCAGCAGCTCGTATCCAGGAGGGGATGAGCAGTTCTTC. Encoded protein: CASSSYPGGDEQFF.

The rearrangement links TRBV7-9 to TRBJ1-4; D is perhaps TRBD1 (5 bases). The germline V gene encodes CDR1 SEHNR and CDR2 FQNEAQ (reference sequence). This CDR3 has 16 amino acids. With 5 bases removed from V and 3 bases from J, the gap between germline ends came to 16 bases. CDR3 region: CASSPLGGAANEKLFF. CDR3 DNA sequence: TGTGCCAGCAGCCCCTTAGGAGGGGCTGCTAATGAAAAACTGTTTTTT.

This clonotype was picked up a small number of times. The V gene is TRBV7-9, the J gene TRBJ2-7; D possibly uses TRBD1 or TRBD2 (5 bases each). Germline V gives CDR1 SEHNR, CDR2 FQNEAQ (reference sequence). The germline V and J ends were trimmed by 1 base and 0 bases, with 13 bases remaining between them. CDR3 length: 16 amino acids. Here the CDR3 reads CASSLGRDAGSYEQYF. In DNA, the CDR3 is TGTGCCAGCAGCTTAGGCCGGGACGCGGGCTCCTACGAGCAGTACTTC.

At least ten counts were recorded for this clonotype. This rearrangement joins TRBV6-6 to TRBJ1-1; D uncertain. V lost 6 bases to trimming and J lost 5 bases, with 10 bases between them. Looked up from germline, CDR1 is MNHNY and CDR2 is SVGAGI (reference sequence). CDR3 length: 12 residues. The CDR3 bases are TGTGCCAGCAGCTATGGGAGGACTGAAGCTTTCTTT. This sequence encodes CASSYGRTEAFF.

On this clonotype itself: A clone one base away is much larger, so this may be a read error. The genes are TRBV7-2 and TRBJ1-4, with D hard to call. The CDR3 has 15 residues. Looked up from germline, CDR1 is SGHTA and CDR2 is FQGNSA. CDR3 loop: CASSAWIGNNEKLIF. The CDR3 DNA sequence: TGTGCCAGCAGCGCCTGGATCGGAAACAATGAAAAACTGATTTTT.

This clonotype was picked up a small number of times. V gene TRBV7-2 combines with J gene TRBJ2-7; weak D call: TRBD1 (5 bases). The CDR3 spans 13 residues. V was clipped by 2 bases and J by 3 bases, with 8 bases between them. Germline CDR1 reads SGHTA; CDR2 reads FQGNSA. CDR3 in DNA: TGTGCCAGCAGCTTACACAGGCTCTACGAGCAGTACGTC. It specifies CASSLHRLYEQYV.